This paragraph reports one T cell receptor beta chain. Its antigen is currently unknown. The PCR contained 60 Vbeta and 13 Jbeta primers. Original analysis: In a later analysis, of 80 million or so unique beta chains, roughly 10 million appeared in at least two donors. The table came from immunoSEQ multiplex PCR; TCRdb's copy has only in-frame clones and leaves some out. For V, J and clone size, that table is used; D and trimming come from the DNA. The sample comprises some 130,000 clones, around 84% of which are singletons, and around 3% rests with the top ten. The source of the sample is a study of cytomegalovirus exposure and HLA in healthy donors. General study findings and limits: Generally TCR sequences proved uncommon, though certain public TCRs appeared in numerous donors. About 87% or about 30% of the time was how often most TCR beta V segments were productive, according to an earlier analysis. Later analysis placed DRB1 highest and HLA-C lowest in TCR association rates, which differed by HLA locus.

This CDR3 contains 12 residues. The ends lost 6 bases at V and 6 bases at J; junction bases unmatched: 1. CDR1 and CDR2 from the germline V gene are MNHEY and SVGAGI. The sequencing sample was made of PBMCs. V gene TRBV6-5 combines with J gene TRBJ2-7, with 11 bases identical to TRBD2. The clonotype was recovered from a woman aged 25 to 39 in good health and CMV-seropositive. This CDR3 reads CASRGTSGEQYF. The CDR3, as DNA: TGTGCCAGCAGAGGGACTAGCGGCGAGCAGTACTTC.